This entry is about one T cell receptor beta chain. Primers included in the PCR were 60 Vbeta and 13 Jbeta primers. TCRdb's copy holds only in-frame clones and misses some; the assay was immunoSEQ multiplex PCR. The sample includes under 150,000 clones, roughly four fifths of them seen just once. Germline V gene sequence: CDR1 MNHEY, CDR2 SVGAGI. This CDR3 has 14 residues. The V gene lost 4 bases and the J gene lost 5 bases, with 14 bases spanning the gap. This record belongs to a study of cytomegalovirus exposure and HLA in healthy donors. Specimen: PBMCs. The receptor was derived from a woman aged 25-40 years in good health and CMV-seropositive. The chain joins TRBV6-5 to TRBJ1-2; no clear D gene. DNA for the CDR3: TGTGCCAGCAGTTCTAACATACTGACTTATGGCTACACCTTC. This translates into CASSSNILTYGYTF.